A single sample is the source of the 25 T cell receptor beta chains below, sequenced in a study of Tregs in tolerant kidney transplant recipients. Assay used: immunoSEQ multiplex PCR; TCRdb lists only in-frame clones, some missing. The sample contains 60,000 or so clones, around 88% of which appear only once. What was sequenced was CD4+ T cells from blood. The origin of the receptors is a human donor in good health.

V is TRBV6-1 and J is TRBJ2-3; D is perhaps TRBD1 (6 bases). Germline V lookup: CDR1 MNHNS, CDR2 SASEGT. Trimming shortened V by 7 bases and J by 2 bases, and 16 bases separated the two germline ends. The CDR3 is made up of 15 amino acids. The CDR3 region is CASTAPTGPTDTQYF. The CDR3 DNA is TGTGCCAGCACAGCACCCACAGGGCCCACAGATACGCAGTATTTT.

The chain uses TRBV6-5 and TRBJ2-6; D gene unclear. This CDR3 is 14 amino acids long. The V and J ends lost 5 bases and 0 bases respectively, with 5 bases between them. From germline, CDR1 is MNHEY and CDR2 SVGAGI. The DNA of the CDR3 is TGTGCCAGCAGTACGCGCTCTGGGGCCAACGTCCTGACTTTC. Translating gives CASSTRSGANVLTF.

Judged by abundance, this clone is medium-sized (0.01 to 0.1%). The J gene is TRBJ1-2, the V gene TRBV11-2, with TRBD1 as a possible D gene (5 bases). CDR1 is SGHAT, CDR2 FQNNGV, per germline. The CDR3 totals 13 residues. V shed 0 bases and J shed 7 bases, with 9 bases lying between them. The CDR3 sequence: CASSLDRVGGYTF. CDR3 nucleotide sequence: TGTGCCAGCAGCTTAGACAGGGTGGGTGGCTACACCTTC.

The table lists this clone with many counts. This chain connects TRBV6-5 to TRBJ1-4; no clear D. The V end was cut by 6 bases, the J end by 10 bases, with 18 bases between. The germline V gene encodes CDR1 MNHEY and CDR2 SVGAGI. CDR3 size: 14 residues. As DNA, the CDR3 is TGTGCCAGCAGGAAATCGATGGGTATGGGAAAACTGTTTTTT. It translates to CASRKSMGMGKLFF.

This rearrangement joins TRBV2 to TRBJ2-7, with 7 bases fitting TRBD1. The germline V gene has CDR1 SNHLY and CDR2 FYNNEI. With V trimmed by 6 bases and J by 4 bases, 6 bases remained unmatched. This CDR3 is built from 13 residues. CDR3 sequence reads: CASSYGQAYEQYF. As DNA, the CDR3 is TGTGCCAGCAGCTACGGACAGGCTTACGAGCAGTACTTC.

This chain connects TRBV2 to TRBJ1-5; the D gene is possibly TRBD1 (5 bases). The CDR3 runs 15 residues. Germline V gene sequence: CDR1 SNHLY, CDR2 FYNNEI. The V and J ends lost 3 bases and 4 bases respectively, with 13 bases between them. The CDR3 nucleotides are TGTGCCAGCAGTGAGGGCAGGGCGCGTAATCAGCCCCAGCATTTT. It encodes CASSEGRARNQPQHF.

The chain carries TRBV19 and TRBJ2-3, with D possibly being TRBD1 (5 bases). The germline V gene encodes CDR1 LNHDA and CDR2 SQIVND (reference sequence). This CDR3 has 14 residues. V lost 9 bases to trimming and J lost 2 bases, with 15 bases between them. For the CDR3, the DNA is TGTGCCAGCAAGGAGCAGGGATACACAGATACGCAGTATTTT. Its translation is CASKEQGYTDTQYF.

The chain links TRBV27 to TRBJ2-2, with a weak D call TRBD1 (5 bases). Trimming removed 8 bases at V and 8 bases at J, with 15 bases between. Germline V lookup: CDR1 MNHEY, CDR2 SMNVEV (reference sequence). The CDR3 consists of 13 residues. The CDR3: CASLGLVRGELFF. CDR3 nucleotide sequence: TGTGCCAGCTTGGGGCTAGTGAGAGGGGAGCTGTTTTTT.

This chain uses TRBV4-1 with TRBJ2-5; D may be TRBD1 or TRBD2 (5 bases each). V shed 2 bases and J shed 2 bases, with 15 bases lying between them. CDR1 is MGHRA and CDR2 is YSYEKL in the germline V gene. CDR3 size: 16 residues. CDR3 nucleotide sequence: TGCGCCAGCAGCCAACTTCCGGGACCCTCACAAGAGACCCAGTACTTC. Protein product: CASSQLPGPSQETQYF.

The V call is TRBV5-1, the J call TRBJ2-2; 7 nucleotides align to TRBD2. The trim removed 4 bases at V and 5 bases at J, leaving 11 bases unmatched. CDR1 is SGHRS, CDR2 YFSETQ, per germline. The CDR3 sequence is 16 residues long. The CDR3 DNA follows: TGCGCCAGCAGCCCAAGGCCGGGGGGAAATACCGGGGAGCTGTTTTTT. Translation: CASSPRPGGNTGELFF.

The chain links TRBV27 to TRBJ1-5; TRBD1 matches 7 bases. The CDR3 totals 16 residues. Germline assignment: CDR1 MNHEY and CDR2 SMNVEV (reference sequence). After removal of 3 bases from V and 7 bases from J, the junction contained 12 bases not matched to a gene. CDR3 DNA sequence: TGTGCCAGCAGTTTTTCTCCCTACAGGGGCGGACAGCCCCAGCATTTT. Translated, it gives CASSFSPYRGGQPQHF.

CDR3 protein: CAISESRQYNSPLHF. As DNA, the CDR3 is TGTGCCATCAGTGAGTCTAGACAGTATAATTCACCCCTCCACTTT. The rearrangement joins TRBV10-3 to TRBJ1-6, with TRBD1 as a possible D gene (5 bases). Germline V CDR1 and CDR2: ENHRY, SYGVKD. The CDR3 loop spans 15 amino acids. The germline V and J ends were trimmed by 0 bases and 4 bases, with 7 bases remaining between them.

The chain joins TRBV7-6 to TRBJ2-2; TRBD2 aligns across 9 bases. Germline V gives CDR1 SGHVS, CDR2 FNYEAQ. The CDR3 is 15 residues long. With V trimmed by 2 bases and J by 6 bases, 4 bases remained unmatched. CDR3 in DNA: TGTGCCAGCAGCTTAATAGCGGGAGTGGCCGGGGAGCTGTTTTTT. Protein sequence: CASSLIAGVAGELFF.

The chain couples TRBV4-3 to TRBJ1-4, with a tentative D call TRBD1 (6 bases). This CDR3 region has 16 residues. Trimming pared 0 bases from V and 3 bases from J, leaving 11 bases between. The germline V gene has CDR1 LGHNA and CDR2 YSLEER. The CDR3 loop reads CASSQEGGLANEKLFF. Here the CDR3 DNA reads TGCGCCAGCAGCCAAGAGGGGGGCTTGGCTAATGAAAAACTGTTTTTT.

V and J are TRBV10-3 and TRBJ1-2; TRBD1 matches 7 bases. The junction had 2 bases not matched to a gene; V was cut back by 6 bases and J by 4 bases. The germline gives CDR1 ENHRY, CDR2 SYGVKD. The CDR3 length is 12 residues. CDR3 region: CAIRDRSYGYTF. Here the CDR3 DNA reads TGTGCCATCAGGGACAGGTCCTATGGCTACACCTTC.

The genes are TRBV6-6 and TRBJ2-2; tentatively, D is TRBD1 or TRBD2 (6 bases each). The CDR3 totals 15 residues. V dropped 2 bases and J dropped 7 bases, with 14 bases sitting between them. CDR1 is MNHNY and CDR2 is SVGAGI in the germline V gene (reference sequence). Here the CDR3 DNA reads TGTGCCAGCAGTTACCCGAGGGGGGCCGGCGGGGAGCTGTTTTTT. This codes for CASSYPRGAGGELFF.

This chain links TRBV2 with TRBJ1-1; TRBD1 aligns across 9 bases. This CDR3 is 13 amino acids long. Germline V gene data show CDR1 as SNHLY and CDR2 as FYNNEI. Trimming took 11 bases from V and 6 from J; bases not matched to a gene: 10. The DNA of the CDR3 is TGTGCCGGCAAAAACAGGGGGCTCGCTGAAGCTTTCTTT. This translates into CAGKNRGLAEAFF.

V gene TRBV19 combines with J gene TRBJ1-5; D possibly corresponds to TRBD1 (6 bases). Looked up from germline, CDR1 is LNHDA and CDR2 is SQIVND (reference sequence). The CDR3 extends over 16 amino acids. V was pared by 5 bases and J by 6 bases, with 20 bases between. The CDR3, as DNA: TGTGCCAGTAGTCACGTGGGGGGGGGCACAGGTCAGCCCCAGCATTTT. It translates to CASSHVGGGTGQPQHF.

This sequence joins TRBV25-1 and TRBJ2-7, with TRBD2 matching 9 bases. Trimming removed 5 bases from V and 0 bases from J; junction bases left unmatched: 11. Germline V gene sequence: CDR1 MGHDK, CDR2 SYGVNS. The CDR3 spans 17 residues. The CDR3 protein is CASSPRKLSGSSYEQYF. The CDR3 DNA reads as TGTGCCAGCAGTCCTCGGAAACTTAGCGGGAGCTCCTACGAGCAGTACTTC.

V gene TRBV11-3 combines with J gene TRBJ2-3; the D gene is possibly TRBD2 (5 bases). Germline values: CDR1 SGHNT, CDR2 YENEEA. The length of the CDR3 is 13 residues. The germline V and J ends were trimmed by 5 bases and 2 bases, with 8 bases remaining between them. The CDR3 region is CASSRGFTDTQYF. In nucleotides, the CDR3 is TGTGCCAGCAGCCGAGGGTTCACAGATACGCAGTATTTT.

V and J are TRBV27 and TRBJ1-2; TRBD1 matches at 9 bases. The length of the CDR3 is 17 residues. The J segment lost 6 bases and the V segment lost 0 bases, leaving 11 bases of the junction unmatched. Germline-derived CDR1 and CDR2 are MNHEY and SMNVEV (reference sequence). CDR3 sequence (DNA): TGTGCCAGCAGTTTATCTTATAGGGACAGGGATGTCAATGGCTACACCTTC. This codes for CASSLSYRDRDVNGYTF.

This chain uses TRBV2 with TRBJ2-3; perhaps TRBD1 as D (6 bases). CDR1 SNHLY and CDR2 FYNNEI come from the germline V gene. CDR3 length equals 14 residues. Trimming left V 4 bases short and J 2 bases short, with 10 bases between. CDR3 loop: CASSGGLITDTQYF. The CDR3 DNA reads TGTGCCAGCAGTGGGGGGCTCATCACAGATACGCAGTATTTT.

The chain links TRBV5-1 to TRBJ2-3; D not certain. The germline V gene encodes CDR1 SGHRS and CDR2 YFSETQ. Trimming removed 5 bases at V and 0 bases at J, with 13 bases between. The CDR3 runs 15 residues. The CDR3 loop reads CASRVETLSTDTQYF. Here the CDR3 DNA reads TGCGCCAGCAGAGTAGAGACTCTCAGCACAGATACGCAGTATTTT.

This clone was picked up one time. This sequence joins TRBV5-4 and TRBJ2-7; 8 positions match TRBD1. Looked up from germline, CDR1 is SGHNT and CDR2 is YYREEE (reference sequence). The V segment lost 4 bases and the J segment 1 base; nucleotides outside the gene matches: 1. The length of the CDR3 is 13 residues. CDR3 in amino acids: CASSRTGSYEQYF. CDR3 coding DNA: TGTGCCAGCAGCCGGACAGGGTCCTACGAGCAGTACTTC.

This clone was seen once. V is TRBV11-1 and J is TRBJ2-5; 7 bases line up with TRBD1. With 5 bases clipped from V and 1 base from J, the junction kept 1 base outside the gene matches. Germline CDR1 and CDR2: SGHAT and FQDESV (reference sequence). The length of the CDR3 is 13 residues. CDR3 residues: CASSRDSQETQYF. The CDR3, as DNA: TGTGCCAGCAGCCGGGACAGCCAAGAGACCCAGTACTTC.